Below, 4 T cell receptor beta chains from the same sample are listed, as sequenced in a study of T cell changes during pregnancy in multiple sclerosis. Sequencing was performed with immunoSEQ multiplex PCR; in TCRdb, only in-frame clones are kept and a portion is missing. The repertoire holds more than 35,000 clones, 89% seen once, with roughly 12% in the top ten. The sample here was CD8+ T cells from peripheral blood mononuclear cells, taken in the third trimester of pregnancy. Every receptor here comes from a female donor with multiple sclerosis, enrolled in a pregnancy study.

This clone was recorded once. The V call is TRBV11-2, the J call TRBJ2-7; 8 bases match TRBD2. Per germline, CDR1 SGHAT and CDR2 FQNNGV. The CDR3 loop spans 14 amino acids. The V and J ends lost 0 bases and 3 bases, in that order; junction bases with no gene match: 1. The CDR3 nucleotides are TGTGCCAGCAGCTTAGATGCGGGAGGCTACGAGCAGTACTTC. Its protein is CASSLDAGGYEQYF.

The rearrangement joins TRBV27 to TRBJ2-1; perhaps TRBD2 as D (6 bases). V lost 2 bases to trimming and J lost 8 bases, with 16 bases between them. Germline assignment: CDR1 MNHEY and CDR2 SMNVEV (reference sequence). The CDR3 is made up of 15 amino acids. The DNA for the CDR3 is TGTGCCAGCAGTTTAGAAGCGTATGGGGAGGATGAGCAGTTCTTC. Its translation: CASSLEAYGEDEQFF.

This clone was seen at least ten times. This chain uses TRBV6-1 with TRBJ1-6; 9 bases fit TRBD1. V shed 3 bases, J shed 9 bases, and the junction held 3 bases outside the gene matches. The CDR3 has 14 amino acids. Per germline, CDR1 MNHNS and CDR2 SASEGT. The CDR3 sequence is CASSEGQGGSPLHF. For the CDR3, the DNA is TGTGCCAGCAGTGAGGGACAGGGCGGTTCACCCCTCCACTTT.

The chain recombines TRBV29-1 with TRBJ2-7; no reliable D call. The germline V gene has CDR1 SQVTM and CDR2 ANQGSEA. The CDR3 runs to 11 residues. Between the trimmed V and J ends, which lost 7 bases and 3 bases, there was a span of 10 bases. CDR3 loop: CSATLGYEQYF. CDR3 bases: TGCAGCGCGACCCTAGGCTACGAGCAGTACTTC.